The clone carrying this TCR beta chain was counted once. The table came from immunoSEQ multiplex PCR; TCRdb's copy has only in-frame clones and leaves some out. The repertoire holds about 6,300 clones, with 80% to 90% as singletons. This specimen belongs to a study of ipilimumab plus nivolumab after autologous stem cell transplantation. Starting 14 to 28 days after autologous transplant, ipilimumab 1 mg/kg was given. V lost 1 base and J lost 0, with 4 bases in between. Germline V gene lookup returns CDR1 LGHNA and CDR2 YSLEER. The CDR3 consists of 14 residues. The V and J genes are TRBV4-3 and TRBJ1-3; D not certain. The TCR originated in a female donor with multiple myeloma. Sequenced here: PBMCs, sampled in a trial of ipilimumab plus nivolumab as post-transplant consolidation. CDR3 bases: TGCGCCAGCAGCCAAGCGATCTCTGGAAACACCATATATTTT. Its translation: CASSQAISGNTIYF.